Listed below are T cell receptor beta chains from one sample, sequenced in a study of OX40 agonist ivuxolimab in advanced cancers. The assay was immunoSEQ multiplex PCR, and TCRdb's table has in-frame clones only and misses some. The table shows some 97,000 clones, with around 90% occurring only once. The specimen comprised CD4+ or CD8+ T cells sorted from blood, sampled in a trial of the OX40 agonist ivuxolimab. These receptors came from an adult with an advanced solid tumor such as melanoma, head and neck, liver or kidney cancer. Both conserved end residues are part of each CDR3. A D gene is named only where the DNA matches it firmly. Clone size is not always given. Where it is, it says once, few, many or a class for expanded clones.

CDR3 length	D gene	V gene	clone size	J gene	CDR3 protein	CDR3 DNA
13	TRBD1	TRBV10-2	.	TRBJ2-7	CASRTGVNYEQYF	TGCGCCAGCAGGACAGGGGTGAACTACGAGCAGTACTTC
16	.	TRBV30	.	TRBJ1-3	CAWSRGRGFSGNTIYF	TGTGCCTGGAGTAGGGGCCGAGGTTTCTCTGGAAACACCATATATTTT
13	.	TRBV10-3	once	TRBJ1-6	CATRGVLNSPLHF	TGTGCCACGAGGGGAGTCCTTAATTCACCCCTCCACTTT
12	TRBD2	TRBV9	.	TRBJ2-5	CASSGPGGGEYF	TGTGCCAGCAGCGGCCCGGGCGGGGGGGAATACTTC
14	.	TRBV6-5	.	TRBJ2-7	CASSYSRIAYEQYF	TGTGCCAGCAGTTACTCGAGAATTGCCTACGAGCAGTACTTC
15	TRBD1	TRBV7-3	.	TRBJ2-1	CASSLTGGGRGEQFF	TGTGCCAGCAGCCTGACAGGGGGCGGAAGGGGTGAGCAGTTCTTC
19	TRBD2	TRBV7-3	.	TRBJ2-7	CASSLILAGTLSPSRYRYF	TGTGCCAGCAGCTTAATTCTAGCGGGAACCCTGTCACCGTCCCGATATCGGTACTTC
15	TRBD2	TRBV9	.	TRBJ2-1	CASSVAGLAVNEQFF	TGTGCCAGCAGCGTAGCCGGACTAGCGGTCAATGAGCAGTTCTTC
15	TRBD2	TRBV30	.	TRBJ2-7	CAWSLAGGSSYEQYF	TGTGCCTGGAGTTTAGCGGGAGGGAGCTCCTACGAGCAGTACTTC
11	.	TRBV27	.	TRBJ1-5	CASGGNQPQHF	TGTGCCTCGGGCGGCAATCAGCCCCAGCATTTT
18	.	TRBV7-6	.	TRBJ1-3	CASSLALRNYGSGNTIYF	TGTGCCAGCAGCTTAGCGCTGAGGAATTACGGCTCTGGAAACACCATATATTTT
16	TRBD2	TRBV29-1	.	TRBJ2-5	CSVPKGAGGPTETQYF	TGCAGCGTCCCTAAGGGAGCGGGAGGGCCAACGGAGACCCAGTACTTC
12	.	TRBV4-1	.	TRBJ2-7	CASSQDRGEQYF	TGCGCCAGCAGCCAAGATCGGGGAGAGCAGTACTTC
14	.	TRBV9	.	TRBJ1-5	CASSVGADYQPQHF	TGTGCCAGCAGCGTAGGGGCAGACTATCAGCCCCAGCATTTT
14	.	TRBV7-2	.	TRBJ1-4	CASARDLGGEKLFF	TGTGCCAGTGCAAGAGACCTTGGTGGAGAAAAACTGTTTTTT
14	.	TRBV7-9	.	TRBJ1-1	CASSPMGRNTEAFF	TGTGCCAGCAGCCCGATGGGTAGGAACACTGAAGCTTTCTTT
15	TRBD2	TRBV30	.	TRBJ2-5	CAWSLFGGGQETQYF	TGTGCCTGGAGTCTGTTCGGGGGGGGCCAAGAGACCCAGTACTTC
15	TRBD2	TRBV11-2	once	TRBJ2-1	CASTAGLALNNEQFF	TGTGCCAGCACCGCGGGACTAGCGTTAAACAATGAGCAGTTCTTC
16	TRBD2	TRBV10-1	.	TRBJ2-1	CASSGLAGGRYNEQFF	TGCGCCAGCAGTGGGTTAGCGGGGGGCCGCTACAATGAGCAGTTCTTC
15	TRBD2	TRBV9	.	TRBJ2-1	CASSVEGLGIHEQFF	TGTGCCAGCAGCGTAGAGGGACTAGGAATCCATGAGCAGTTCTTC
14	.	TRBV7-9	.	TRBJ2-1	CASSLARPPNEQFF	TGTGCCAGCAGCTTAGCGCGGCCGCCCAATGAGCAGTTCTTC
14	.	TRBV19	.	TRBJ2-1	CASSIRTAYNEQFF	TGTGCCAGTAGTATCCGGACAGCCTACAATGAGCAGTTCTTC
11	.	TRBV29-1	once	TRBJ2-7	CSVVGGYEQYF	TGCAGCGTTGTAGGGGGCTACGAGCAGTACTTC
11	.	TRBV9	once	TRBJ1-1	CASSVGREAFF	TGTGCCAGCAGCGTCGGACGGGAAGCTTTCTTT
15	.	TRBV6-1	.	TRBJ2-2	CASSRALDPIGELFF	TGTGCCAGCAGTCGGGCACTAGATCCTATCGGGGAGCTGTTTTTT
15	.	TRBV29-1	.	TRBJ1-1	CSVVRRAPRNTEAFF	TGCAGCGTTGTTCGCAGGGCACCGCGTAACACTGAAGCTTTCTTT
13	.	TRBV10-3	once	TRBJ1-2	CAIRHGQNYGYTF	TGTGCCATCAGACACGGACAAAACTATGGCTACACCTTC
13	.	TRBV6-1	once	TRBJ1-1	CASSLAASTEAFF	TGTGCCAGCAGCCTCGCAGCCAGCACTGAAGCTTTCTTT
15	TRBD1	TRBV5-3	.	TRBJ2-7	CARLEGTGGSYEQYF	TGTGCCAGACTGGAGGGGACAGGGGGTTCCTACGAGCAGTACTTC
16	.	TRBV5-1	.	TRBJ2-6	CASSLGTGSGANVLTF	TGCGCCAGCAGCTTGGGCACGGGGTCTGGGGCCAACGTCCTGACTTTC
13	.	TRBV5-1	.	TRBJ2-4	CASSLAEVNIQYF	TGCGCCAGCAGCTTGGCCGAGGTGAACATTCAGTACTTC
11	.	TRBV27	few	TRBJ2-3	CASSLADTQYF	TGTGCCAGCAGTTTAGCCGATACGCAGTATTTT
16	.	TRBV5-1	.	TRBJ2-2	CASSPFGRPNTGELFF	TGCGCCAGCAGCCCTTTCGGGCGCCCCAACACCGGGGAGCTGTTTTTT
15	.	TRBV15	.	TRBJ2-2	CATSRGRPGTGELFF	TGTGCCACCAGCAGAGGGCGGCCCGGAACCGGGGAGCTGTTTTTT
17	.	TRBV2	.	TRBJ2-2	CASRILRTGANTGELFF	TGTGCCAGCAGGATCCTGCGTACAGGCGCGAACACCGGGGAGCTGTTTTTT
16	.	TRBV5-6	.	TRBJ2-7	CASSNLLTSYYYEQYF	TGTGCCAGCAGCAACCTTCTGACCTCCTATTACTACGAGCAGTACTTC
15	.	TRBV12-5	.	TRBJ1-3	CASGLGALSGNTIYF	TGTGCTAGTGGTTTGGGGGCCCTGTCCGGAAACACCATATATTTT
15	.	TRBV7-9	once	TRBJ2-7	CASSSRAYSSYEQYF	TGTGCCAGTAGTTCGCGGGCCTACAGCTCCTACGAGCAGTACTTC
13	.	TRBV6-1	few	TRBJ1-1	CASSASLNTEAFF	TGTGCCAGCAGTGCCAGCTTGAACACTGAAGCTTTCTTT
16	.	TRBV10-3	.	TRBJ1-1	CAISARGTLMNTEAFF	TGTGCCATCAGTGCCCGGGGAACCCTCATGAACACTGAAGCTTTCTTT
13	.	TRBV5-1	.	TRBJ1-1	CASSSRVTAEAFF	TGCGCCAGCAGCTCCAGGGTGACAGCTGAAGCTTTCTTT